This T cell receptor beta chain was captured in a study of OX40 agonist ivuxolimab in advanced cancers. On the study more broadly: The study gave patients intravenous ivuxolimab at 0.01 to 10 mg/kg every 2 weeks. Patients assigned to dose escalation were diagnosed with hepatocellular carcinoma, melanoma, renal cell or head and neck cancer. Participants could have had prior anti-PD-1, anti-PD-L1 or anti-CTLA-4 therapy, and 40% had some.

As concerns this clone: The antigen is undetermined.

Libraries were prepared by immunoSEQ multiplex PCR; TCRdb keeps only in-frame clonotypes and omits some of them. The top ten hold roughly 0.8% of the sample, which has around 80,000 clones, 80% to 90% seen once. V was pared by 6 bases and J by 2 bases, with 4 bases of the junction left unmatched. CDR1 is KGHSH, CDR2 LQKENI, per germline. The CDR3 length is 13 residues. Findings and limits, study-wide: CD8+ T cells showed, on average, more clonal expansion than CD4+ cells.

The source was CD4+ or CD8+ T cells sorted from blood, collected in a trial of the OX40 agonist ivuxolimab. This receptor was obtained from an adult with an advanced solid tumor such as melanoma, head and neck, liver or kidney cancer. J is TRBJ2-7 and V is TRBV18; the match to TRBD2 covers 7 bases. The CDR3 loop reads CASSRTSTYEQYF. The DNA of the CDR3 is TGTGCCAGCTCCCGGACTAGTACCTACGAGCAGTACTTC.